This TCR beta chain stems from a study of beta chain features in type 1 diabetes. Notes on the study in general: Junctions at VDJ sites from type 1 diabetes patients had fewer insertions and more deletions.

This clone was detected a few times. Its antigen remains unknown. cDNA synthesis used the whole RNA isolate, giving expressed TCRB sequences. Assay: immunoSEQ multiplex PCR; the TCRdb copy retains only in-frame clones and omits some. Seen here are hundreds of thousands of clones, around 28% observed once, and the top ten hold 0.065%. This receptor was identified in a man aged 18 to 29 in good health. Material for sequencing was naive CD4+ T cells from blood.

This chain's CDR3 is CASSETGIIFTDTQYF. As DNA, the CDR3 is TGTGCCAGCAGCGAGACAGGGATCATTTTCACAGATACGCAGTATTTT. The V gene is TRBV2, the J gene TRBJ2-3; 7 nucleotides agree with TRBD1. V lost 6 bases to trimming and J lost 2 bases; unmatched junction nucleotides: 11. Germline V gene data show CDR1 as SNHLY and CDR2 as FYNNEI. This CDR3 spans 16 amino acids.